One T cell receptor (beta chain) is described in this entry. What it binds is not known. This CDR3 is built from 14 residues. V was cut by 7 bases and J by 6 bases, with 15 bases left in between. The germline V gene has CDR1 MDHEN and CDR2 SYDVKM. TCRdb's copy holds only in-frame clones and misses some; the assay was immunoSEQ multiplex PCR. The table lists some 64,000 clones, approximately 84% of them singletons, with roughly 17% in the top ten. These data come from a study of T cell responses to AZD1222 COVID-19 vaccine. Points from the study as a whole: Repertoire sampling was restricted to post-peak T cell response timepoints.

This rearrangement joins TRBV28 to TRBJ1-4, with D maybe TRBD1 (5 bases). The sample here was peripheral blood, taken on day 0 of AZD1222 vaccination. The sequence was obtained from an adult in good health. The CDR3, as DNA: TGTGCCAGCACCCCTGGGGCAACACATGAAAAACTGTTTTTT. As protein: CASTPGATHEKLFF.